This is a list of T cell receptor beta chains from one sample in a study of metastatic and nonmetastatic thyroid tumors. TCRdb called clones again from the PCR reads with MiXCR. The sample records over 25,000 clones, about 15% being singletons. The sequenced sample was blood. Receptor source: a female donor with papillary thyroid cancer or a benign thyroid nodule (not recorded which). Some clones in this sample may be carry-over from other donors' samples. The CDR3 runs from the conserved cysteine through the conserved F or W.

J gene	V gene	CDR3 protein
TRBJ2-7	TRBV27	CASSWDGSPYDQYF
TRBJ2-3	TRBV2	CASSEGLAGEQYF
TRBJ2-1	TRBV24-1	CATSDLAGGSYNEQFF
TRBJ2-3	TRBV2	CASRASGSTDTQYF
TRBJ2-4	TRBV5-4	CASSFMPSGAKNIQYF
TRBJ1-1	TRBV6-1	CASSDRDRAAFF
TRBJ2-5	TRBV5-1	CASSLVGFRAQETQYF
TRBJ1-2	TRBV6-1	CASKDSRGDSNYGYTF
TRBJ2-1	TRBV20-1	CSARPMTSGSSYEQFF
TRBJ2-5	TRBV9	CASSGTGGVTSGKETQYF
TRBJ2-7	TRBV4-1	CASSHDRGVYEQYF
TRBJ2-3	TRBV20-1	CSAASSTDTQYF
TRBJ2-7	TRBV12-3/TRBV12-4	CASSQDGRGEQYF
TRBJ1-4	TRBV28	CASEQGGGEKLFF
TRBJ1-5	TRBV18	CASSRQGSNQPQHF
TRBJ1-2	TRBV20-1	CSDSEPNYGYTF
TRBJ2-7	TRBV11-3	CASSRASPWTYEQYF
TRBJ2-5	TRBV20-1	CSVPPPPGGDQYF
TRBJ2-5	TRBV5-1	CASSLASGQETQYF
TRBJ2-7	TRBV5-1	CASSLGTGAYEQYF
TRBJ2-5	TRBV12-3/TRBV12-4	CASSLIGGGTEQETQYF
TRBJ2-7	TRBV28	CASFSRSGRSYEQYF
TRBJ2-1	TRBV2	CASSDSGNEQFF
TRBJ1-2	TRBV7-2	CASSSCMQGRDGYTF
TRBJ1-1	TRBV11-3	CASSYWGVGGAFF
TRBJ1-6	TRBV6-5	CASSYSIPTAGGNSPLHF
TRBJ2-2	TRBV27	CASRGFNTGELFF